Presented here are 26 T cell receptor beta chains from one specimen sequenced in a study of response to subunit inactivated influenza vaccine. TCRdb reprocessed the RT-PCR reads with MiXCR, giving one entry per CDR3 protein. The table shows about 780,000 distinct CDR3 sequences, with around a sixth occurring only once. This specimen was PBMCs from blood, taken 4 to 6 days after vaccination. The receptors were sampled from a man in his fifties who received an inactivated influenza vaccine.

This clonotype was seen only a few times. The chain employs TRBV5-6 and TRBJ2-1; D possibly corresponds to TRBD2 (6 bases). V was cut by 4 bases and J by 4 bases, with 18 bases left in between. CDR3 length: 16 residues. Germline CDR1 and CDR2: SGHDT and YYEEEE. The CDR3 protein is CASSPLTGVSYNEQFF. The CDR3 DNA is TGTGCCAGCAGCCCCTTGACGGGAGTTTCTTACAATGAGCAGTTCTTC.

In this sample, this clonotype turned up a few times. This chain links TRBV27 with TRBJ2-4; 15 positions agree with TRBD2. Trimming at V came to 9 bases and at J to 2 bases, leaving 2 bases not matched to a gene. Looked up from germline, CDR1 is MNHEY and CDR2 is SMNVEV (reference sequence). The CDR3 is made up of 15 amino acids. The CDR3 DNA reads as TGTGCCAGTGGGACTAGCGGGGGGTCCAAAAACATTCAGTACTTC. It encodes CASGTSGGSKNIQYF.

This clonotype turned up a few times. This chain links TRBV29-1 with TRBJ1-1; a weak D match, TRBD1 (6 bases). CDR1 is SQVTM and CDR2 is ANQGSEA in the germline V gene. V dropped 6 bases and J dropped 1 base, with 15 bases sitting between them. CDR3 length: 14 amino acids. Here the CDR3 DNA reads TGCAGCGTCCTACACGGGGACACGAACACTGAAGCTTTCTTT. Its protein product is CSVLHGDTNTEAFF. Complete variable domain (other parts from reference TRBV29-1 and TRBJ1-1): SAVISQKPSRDICQRGTSLTIQCQVDSQVTMMFWYRQQPGQSLTLIATANQGSEATYESGFVIDKFPISRPNLTFSTLTVSNMSPEDSSIYLCSVLHGDTNTEAFFGQGTRLTVV.

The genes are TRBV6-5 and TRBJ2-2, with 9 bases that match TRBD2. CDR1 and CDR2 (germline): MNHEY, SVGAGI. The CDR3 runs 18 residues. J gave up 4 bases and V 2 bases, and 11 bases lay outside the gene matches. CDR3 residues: CASSYRQAGGRGTGELFF. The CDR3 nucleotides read TGTGCCAGCAGTTACCGACAAGCGGGAGGCAGGGGCACCGGGGAGCTGTTTTTT.

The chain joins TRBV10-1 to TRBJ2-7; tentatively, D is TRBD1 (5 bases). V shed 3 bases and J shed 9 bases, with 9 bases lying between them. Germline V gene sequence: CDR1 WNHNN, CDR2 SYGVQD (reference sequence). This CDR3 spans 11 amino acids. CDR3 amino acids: CASSDGATQYF. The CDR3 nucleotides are TGCGCCAGCAGTGATGGGGCAACGCAGTACTTC.

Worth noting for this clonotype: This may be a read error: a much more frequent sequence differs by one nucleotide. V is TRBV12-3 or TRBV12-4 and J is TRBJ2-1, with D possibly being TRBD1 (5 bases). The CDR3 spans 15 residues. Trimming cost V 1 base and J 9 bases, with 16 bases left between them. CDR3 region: CASSLEGYLVGEQFF. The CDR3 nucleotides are TGTGCCAGCAGTTTAGAGGGGTATTTGGTGGGTGAGCAGTTCTTC.

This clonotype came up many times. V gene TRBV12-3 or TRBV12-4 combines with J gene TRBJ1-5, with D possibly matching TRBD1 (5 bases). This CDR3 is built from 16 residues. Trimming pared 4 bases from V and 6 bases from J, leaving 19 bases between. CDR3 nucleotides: TGTGCCAGCAGTTCTTTTGGGGGAAAGCGGGGTCAGCCCCAGCATTTT. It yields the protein CASSSFGGKRGQPQHF.

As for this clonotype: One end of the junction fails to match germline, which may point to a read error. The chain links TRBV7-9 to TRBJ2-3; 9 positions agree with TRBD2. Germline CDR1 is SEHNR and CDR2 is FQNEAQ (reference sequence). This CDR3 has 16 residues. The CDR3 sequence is CARSLYSGGSTDTQYF. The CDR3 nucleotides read TGTGCCCGCAGCTTGTACAGCGGGGGGAGCACAGATACGCAGTATTTT.

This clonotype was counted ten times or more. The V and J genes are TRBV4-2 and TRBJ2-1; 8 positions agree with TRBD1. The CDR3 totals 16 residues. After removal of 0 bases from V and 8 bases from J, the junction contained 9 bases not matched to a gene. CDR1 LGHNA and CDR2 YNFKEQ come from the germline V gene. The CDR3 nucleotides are TGTGCCAGCAGCCAAGACTTGAGACAGGGGAATTATGAGCAGTTCTTC. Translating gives CASSQDLRQGNYEQFF.

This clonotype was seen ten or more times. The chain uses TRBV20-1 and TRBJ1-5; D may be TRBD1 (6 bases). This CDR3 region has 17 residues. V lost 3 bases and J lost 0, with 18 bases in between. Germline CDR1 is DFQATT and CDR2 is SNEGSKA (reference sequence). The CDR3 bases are TGCAGTGCTAGTGTGGTGTCAGGGGCTTCTAGCAATCAGCCCCAGCATTTT. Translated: CSASVVSGASSNQPQHF.

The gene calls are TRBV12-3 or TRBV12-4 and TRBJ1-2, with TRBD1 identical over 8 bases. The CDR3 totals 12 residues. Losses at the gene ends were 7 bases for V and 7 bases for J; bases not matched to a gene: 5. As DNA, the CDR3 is TGTGCCAGCACCCAGGGGGCCGGTGGCTACACCTTC. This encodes CASTQGAGGYTF.

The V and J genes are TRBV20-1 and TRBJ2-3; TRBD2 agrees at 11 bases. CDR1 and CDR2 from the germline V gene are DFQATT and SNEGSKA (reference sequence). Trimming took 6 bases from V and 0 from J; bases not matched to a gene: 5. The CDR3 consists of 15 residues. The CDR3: CSAKGLAESTDTQYF. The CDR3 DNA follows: TGCAGTGCAAAGGGACTAGCGGAGAGCACAGATACGCAGTATTTT.

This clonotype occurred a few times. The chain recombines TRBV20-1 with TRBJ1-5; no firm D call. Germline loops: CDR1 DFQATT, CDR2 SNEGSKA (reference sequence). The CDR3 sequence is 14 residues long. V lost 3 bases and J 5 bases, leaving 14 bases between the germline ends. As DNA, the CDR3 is TGCAGTGCTAGGAATCGGGAGGGCCATCAGCCCCAGCATTTT. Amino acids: CSARNREGHQPQHF.

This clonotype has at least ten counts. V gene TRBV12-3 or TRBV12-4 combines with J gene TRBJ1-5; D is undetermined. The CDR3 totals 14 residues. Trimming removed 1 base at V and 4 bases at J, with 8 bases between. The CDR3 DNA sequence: TGTGCCAGCAGTTTAGTTTCGGGGAATCAGCCCCAGCATTTT. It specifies CASSLVSGNQPQHF.

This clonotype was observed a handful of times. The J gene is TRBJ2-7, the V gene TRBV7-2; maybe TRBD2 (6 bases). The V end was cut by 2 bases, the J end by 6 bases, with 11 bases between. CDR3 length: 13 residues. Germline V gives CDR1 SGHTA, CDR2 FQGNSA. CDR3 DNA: TGTGCCAGCAGCTTATGGGCGGGAAGCGAGCAGTACTTC. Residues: CASSLWAGSEQYF. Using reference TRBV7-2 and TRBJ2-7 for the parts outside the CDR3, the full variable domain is GAGVSQSPSNKVTEKGKDVELRCDPISGHTALYWYRQSLGQGLEFLIYFQGNSAPDKSGLPSDRFSAERTGGSVSTLTIQRTQQEDSAVYLCASSLWAGSEQYFGPGTRLTVT.

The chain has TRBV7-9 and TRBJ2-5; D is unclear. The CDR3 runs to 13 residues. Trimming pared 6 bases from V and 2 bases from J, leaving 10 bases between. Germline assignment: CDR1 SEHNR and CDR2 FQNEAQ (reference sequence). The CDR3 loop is CASRRTEQETQYF. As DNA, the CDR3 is TGTGCCAGCAGGAGAACAGAGCAAGAGACCCAGTACTTC.

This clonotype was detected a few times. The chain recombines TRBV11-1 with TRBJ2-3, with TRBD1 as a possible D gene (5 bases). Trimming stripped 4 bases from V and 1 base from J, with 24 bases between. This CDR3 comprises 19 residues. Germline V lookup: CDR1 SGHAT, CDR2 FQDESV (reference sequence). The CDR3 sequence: CASSSSWGIPSVGTDTQYF. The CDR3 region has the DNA TGTGCCAGCAGCTCGAGTTGGGGCATTCCATCGGTAGGCACAGATACGCAGTATTTT.

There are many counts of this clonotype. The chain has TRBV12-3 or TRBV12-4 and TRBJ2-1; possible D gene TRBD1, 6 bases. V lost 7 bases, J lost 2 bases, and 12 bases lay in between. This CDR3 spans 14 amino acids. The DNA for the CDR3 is TGTGCCAGCATCAGGGGAGAGGCCTACAATGAGCAGTTCTTC. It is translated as CASIRGEAYNEQFF.

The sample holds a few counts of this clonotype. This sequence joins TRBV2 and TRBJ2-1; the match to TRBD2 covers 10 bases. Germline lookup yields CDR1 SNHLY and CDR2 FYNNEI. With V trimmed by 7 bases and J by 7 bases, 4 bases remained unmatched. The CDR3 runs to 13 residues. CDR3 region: CASIKREGNEQFF. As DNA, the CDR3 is TGTGCCAGCATCAAGCGGGAGGGGAATGAGCAGTTCTTC.

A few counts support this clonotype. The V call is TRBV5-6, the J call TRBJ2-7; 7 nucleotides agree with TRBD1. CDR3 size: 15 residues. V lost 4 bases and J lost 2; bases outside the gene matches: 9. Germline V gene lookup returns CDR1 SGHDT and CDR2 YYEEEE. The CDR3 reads CASSLDRTRTYEQYF. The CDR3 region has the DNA TGTGCCAGCAGCCTGGACAGGACTCGAACCTACGAGCAGTACTTC.

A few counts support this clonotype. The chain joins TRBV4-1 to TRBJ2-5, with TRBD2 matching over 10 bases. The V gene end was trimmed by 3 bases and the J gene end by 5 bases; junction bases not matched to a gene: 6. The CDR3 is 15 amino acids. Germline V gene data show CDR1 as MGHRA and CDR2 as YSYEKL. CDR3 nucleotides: TGCGCCAGCAGCCAGACCGGGACTAGCGTGGAGACCCAGTACTTC. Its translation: CASSQTGTSVETQYF.

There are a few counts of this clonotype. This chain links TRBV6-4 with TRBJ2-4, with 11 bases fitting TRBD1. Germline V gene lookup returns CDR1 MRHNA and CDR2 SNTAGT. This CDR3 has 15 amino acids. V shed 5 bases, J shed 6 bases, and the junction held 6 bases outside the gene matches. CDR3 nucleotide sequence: TGTGCCAGCAGTCCAGGACAGGGGGCAAGAAACATTCAGTACTTC. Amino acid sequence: CASSPGQGARNIQYF.

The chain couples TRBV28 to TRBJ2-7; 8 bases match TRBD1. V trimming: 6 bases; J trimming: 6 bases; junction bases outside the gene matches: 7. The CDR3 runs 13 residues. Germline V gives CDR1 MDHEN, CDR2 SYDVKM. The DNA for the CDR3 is TGTGCCAGCAGCCGGACAGGGACCCCCGAGCAGTACTTC. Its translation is CASSRTGTPEQYF.

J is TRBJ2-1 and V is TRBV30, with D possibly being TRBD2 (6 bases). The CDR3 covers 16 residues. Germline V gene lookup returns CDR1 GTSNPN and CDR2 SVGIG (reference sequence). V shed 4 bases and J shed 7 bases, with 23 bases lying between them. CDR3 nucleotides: TGTGCCTGGACTCACGGTAGCGGAACCTTTATGAATGAGCAGTTCTTC. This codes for CAWTHGSGTFMNEQFF.

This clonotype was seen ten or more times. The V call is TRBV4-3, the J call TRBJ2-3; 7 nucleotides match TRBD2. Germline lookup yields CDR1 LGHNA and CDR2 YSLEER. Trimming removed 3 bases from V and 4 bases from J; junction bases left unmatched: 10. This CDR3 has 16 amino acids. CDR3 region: CASSQTYGGSPDTQYF. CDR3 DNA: TGCGCCAGCAGCCAGACCTATGGCGGGAGCCCAGATACGCAGTATTTT.

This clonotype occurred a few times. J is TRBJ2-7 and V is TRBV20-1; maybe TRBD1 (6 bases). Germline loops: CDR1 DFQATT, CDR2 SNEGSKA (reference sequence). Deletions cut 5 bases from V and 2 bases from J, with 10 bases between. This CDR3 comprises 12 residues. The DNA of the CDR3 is TGCAGTGCTCCCCGGACAGCCTACGAGCAGTACTTC. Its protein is CSAPRTAYEQYF.